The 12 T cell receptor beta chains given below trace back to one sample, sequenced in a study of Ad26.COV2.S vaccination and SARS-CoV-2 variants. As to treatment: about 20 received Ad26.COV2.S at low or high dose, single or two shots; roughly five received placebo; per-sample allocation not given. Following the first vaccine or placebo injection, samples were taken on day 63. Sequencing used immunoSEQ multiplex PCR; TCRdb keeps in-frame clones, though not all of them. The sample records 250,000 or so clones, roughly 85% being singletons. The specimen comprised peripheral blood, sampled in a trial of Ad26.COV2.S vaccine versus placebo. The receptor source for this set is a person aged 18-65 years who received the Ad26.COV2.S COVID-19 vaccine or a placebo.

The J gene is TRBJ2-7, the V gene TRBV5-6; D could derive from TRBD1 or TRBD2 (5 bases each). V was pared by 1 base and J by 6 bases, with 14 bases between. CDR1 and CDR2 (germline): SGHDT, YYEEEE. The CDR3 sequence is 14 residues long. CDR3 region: CASSLSGWGIEQYV. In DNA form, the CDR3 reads TGTGCCAGCAGCTTGTCAGGTTGGGGGATCGAGCAGTACGTC.

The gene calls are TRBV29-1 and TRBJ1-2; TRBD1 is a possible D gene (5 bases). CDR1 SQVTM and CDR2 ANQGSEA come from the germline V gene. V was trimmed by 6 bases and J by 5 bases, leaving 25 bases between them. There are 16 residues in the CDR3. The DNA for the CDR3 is TGCAGCGTCCTCCTCATTCCGGGACTCCGAGGATATGGCTACACCTTC. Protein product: CSVLLIPGLRGYGYTF.

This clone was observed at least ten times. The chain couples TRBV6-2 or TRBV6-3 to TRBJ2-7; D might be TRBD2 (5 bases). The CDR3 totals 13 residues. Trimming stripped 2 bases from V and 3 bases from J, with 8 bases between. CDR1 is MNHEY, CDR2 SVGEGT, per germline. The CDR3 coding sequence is TGTGCCAGCAGTTACGGGGAGAGCTACGAGCAGTACGTC. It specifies CASSYGESYEQYV.

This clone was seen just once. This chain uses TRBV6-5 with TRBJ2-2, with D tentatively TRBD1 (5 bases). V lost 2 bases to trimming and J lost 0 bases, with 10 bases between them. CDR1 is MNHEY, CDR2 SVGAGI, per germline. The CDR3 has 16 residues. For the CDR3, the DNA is TGTGCCAGCAGTTACCCCCAGGGTGCGAACACCGGGGAGCTGTTTTTT. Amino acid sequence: CASSYPQGANTGELFF.

CDR3 sequence (DNA): TGTGCCAGCAGCTTAGGCGGGGGCCCAACTGAAAAACTGTTTTTT. Translated, it gives CASSLGGGPTEKLFF. V and J are TRBV7-2 and TRBJ1-4; maybe TRBD1 (6 bases). Trimming removed 1 base from V and 7 bases from J, with 13 bases in between. The length of the CDR3 is 15 residues. Per the germline V gene, CDR1 is SGHTA and CDR2 is FQGNSA.

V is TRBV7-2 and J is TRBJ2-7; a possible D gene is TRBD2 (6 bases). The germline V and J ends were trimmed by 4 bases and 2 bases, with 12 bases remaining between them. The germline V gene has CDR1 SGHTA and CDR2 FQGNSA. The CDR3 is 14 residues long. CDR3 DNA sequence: TGTGCCAGCAGCTCCCCACTAGCACCCTACGAGCAGTACTTC. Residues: CASSSPLAPYEQYF.

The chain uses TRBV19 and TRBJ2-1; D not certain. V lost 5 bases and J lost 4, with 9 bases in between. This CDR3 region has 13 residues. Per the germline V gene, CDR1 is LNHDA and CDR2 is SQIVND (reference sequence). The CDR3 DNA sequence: TGTGCCAGTAGTTCACAGAATTACAATGAGCAGTTCTTC. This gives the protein CASSSQNYNEQFF.

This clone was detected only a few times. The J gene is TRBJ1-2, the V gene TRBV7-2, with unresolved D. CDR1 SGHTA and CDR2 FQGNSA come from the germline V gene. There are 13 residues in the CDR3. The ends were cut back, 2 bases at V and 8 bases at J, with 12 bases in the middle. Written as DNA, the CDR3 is TGTGCCAGCAGCTTAATACTTGCGGGCGGCTACACCTTC. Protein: CASSLILAGGYTF.

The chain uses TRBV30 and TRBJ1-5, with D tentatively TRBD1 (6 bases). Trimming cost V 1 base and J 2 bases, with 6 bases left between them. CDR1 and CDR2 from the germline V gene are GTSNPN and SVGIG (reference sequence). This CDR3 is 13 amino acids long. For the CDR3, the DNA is TGTGCCTGGAGTGCAGGGGGCAATCAGCCCCAGCATTTT. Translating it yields CAWSAGGNQPQHF.

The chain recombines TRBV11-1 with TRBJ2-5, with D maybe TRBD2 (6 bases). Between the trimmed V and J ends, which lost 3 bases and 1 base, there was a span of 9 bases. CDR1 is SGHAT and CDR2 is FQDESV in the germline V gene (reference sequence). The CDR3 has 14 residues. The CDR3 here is CASSLGRSQETQYF. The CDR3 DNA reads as TGTGCCAGCAGCTTGGGGAGGTCCCAAGAGACCCAGTACTTC. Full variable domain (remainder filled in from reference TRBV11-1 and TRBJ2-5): EAEVAQSPRYKITEKSQAVAFWCDPISGHATLYWYRQILGQGPELLVQFQDESVVDDSQLPKDRFSAERLKGVDSTLKIQPAELGDSAMYLCASSLGRSQETQYFGPGTRLLVL.

As DNA, the CDR3 is TGCAGCGTTCCCATTGGACAGGGAAGGAACGAGCAGTACTTC. Translated, it gives CSVPIGQGRNEQYF. The V call is TRBV29-1, the J call TRBJ2-7; 8 bases are shared with TRBD1. In germline, CDR1 is SQVTM, CDR2 ANQGSEA. V was pared by 5 bases and J by 5 bases, with 11 bases of the junction left unmatched. This CDR3 is 14 amino acids long.

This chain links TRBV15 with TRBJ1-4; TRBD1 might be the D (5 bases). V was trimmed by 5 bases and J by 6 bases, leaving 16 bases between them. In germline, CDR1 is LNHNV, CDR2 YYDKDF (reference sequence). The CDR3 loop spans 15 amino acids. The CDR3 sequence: CATSARGPGYEKLFF. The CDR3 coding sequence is TGTGCCACCAGCGCCCGGGGCCCAGGGTATGAAAAACTGTTTTTT. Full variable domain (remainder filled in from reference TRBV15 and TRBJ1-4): DAMVIQNPRYQVTQFGKPVTLSCSQTLNHNVMYWYQQKSSQAPKLLFHYYDKDFNNEADTPDNFQSRRPNTSFCFLDIRSPGLGDTAMYLCATSARGPGYEKLFFGSGTQLSVL.